The following is a T cell receptor beta chain sequence with its context. Its target is unknown. This record comes from a study of cytomegalovirus exposure and HLA in healthy donors. General study findings and limits: Being productive about 87% or about 30% of the time was typical of most TCR beta V segments in an earlier analysis. Most subjects' HLA-A and HLA-B alleles were reportedly predicted from TCR beta sequences.

The PCR ran on 60 Vbeta and 13 Jbeta primers. Using immunoSEQ multiplex PCR, the repertoire was profiled, and TCRdb retains in-frame clones only, with some absent. This table holds some 120,000 clones, 74% found once. The sequence was collected from a woman aged 45-65 years in good health and CMV-seropositive. The sample consisted of PBMCs.

As DNA, the CDR3 is TGTGCCAGCAGCGCGCCCCAGGGAATGTACAAGCCCCAGCATTTT. Protein product: CASSAPQGMYKPQHF. This rearrangement joins TRBV2 to TRBJ1-5, with a tentative D call TRBD1 (5 bases). The ends were cut back, 6 bases at V and 8 bases at J, with 20 bases in the middle. Germline loops: CDR1 SNHLY, CDR2 FYNNEI. The CDR3 loop spans 15 amino acids.